Below, 18 T cell receptor beta chains from the same sample are listed, as sequenced in a study of regulatory T cells in long-lasting Graves disease. Indicated time point: newly diagnosed GD, antithyroid drugs for less than 3 months. The TCR library was prepared using RNA isolated from PBMCs. To make TCR beta libraries, researchers used iRepertoire HTBI primers and Arm-PCR of CDR3 regions. From the multiplex PCR reads, TCRdb called clonotypes with MiXCR, one entry per CDR3 protein. In the table there are 350,000 to 550,000 distinct CDR3 sequences, about a sixth of which are singletons. These same records also appear under a second study, on T cells in Graves' hyperthyroidism and ophthalmopathy.

The sample consisted of peripheral blood mononuclear cells (PBMCs), taken at new diagnosis, from a patient treated with antithyroid drugs. Receptor source: a young woman with Graves disease.

There are many counts of this clonotype. The chain has TRBV7-8 and TRBJ2-7; 10 nucleotides align to TRBD1. V lost 7 bases and J lost 7; bases outside the gene matches: 22. CDR3 length equals 18 residues. The germline V gene has CDR1 SGHVS and CDR2 FQNEAQ. CDR3 residues: CASKLVPGQGTTYLEQYF. As DNA, the CDR3 is TGTGCCAGCAAGCTCGTACCGGGACAGGGGACCACTTACTTGGAGCAGTACTTC.

This clonotype occurred many times. The rearrangement links TRBV5-5 to TRBJ1-6; maybe TRBD1 (6 bases). The V end was cut by 5 bases, the J end by 5 bases, with 14 bases between. CDR3 size: 15 residues. Germline CDR1 SGHKS, CDR2 YYEKEE (reference sequence). The CDR3 sequence: CASSLDGQNNSPLHF. The DNA for the CDR3 is TGTGCCAGCAGTTTAGACGGACAGAATAATTCACCCCTCCACTTT.

This clonotype was counted ten times or more. The chain joins TRBV28 to TRBJ2-7, with 8 bases lining up with TRBD2. J gave up 1 base and V 6 bases, and 5 bases lay outside the gene matches. CDR3 size: 14 residues. CDR1 is MDHEN, CDR2 SYDVKM, per germline. In DNA form, the CDR3 reads TGTGCCAGCAGATGGCAGCGGGGGTCCTACGAGCAGTACTTC. Protein product: CASRWQRGSYEQYF.

This CDR3 is CASSDLSTGEYNEQFF. As DNA, the CDR3 is TGTGCCAGCAGTGACTTATCGACAGGGGAGTACAATGAGCAGTTCTTC. The rearrangement links TRBV6-1 to TRBJ2-1; 8 bases are a match to TRBD1. Germline CDR1 MNHNS, CDR2 SASEGT. V trimming: 3 bases; J trimming: 4 bases; junction bases outside the gene matches: 8. The CDR3 contains 16 residues.

This clonotype was seen many times. The chain combines TRBV28 with TRBJ2-3, with 11 bases fitting TRBD2. J was trimmed by 2 bases and V by 3 bases; bases with no gene match: 7. The germline V gene encodes CDR1 MDHEN and CDR2 SYDVKM. CDR3 size: 17 residues. Here the CDR3 DNA reads TGTGCCAGCAGTTTGCTTCAGACTAGCGGGATCACAGATACGCAGTATTTT. Translated: CASSLLQTSGITDTQYF.

This clonotype has just a few counts. This chain uses TRBV7-9 with TRBJ2-1; D perhaps matches TRBD1 (6 bases). The V gene lost 4 bases and the J gene lost 3 bases, with 13 bases spanning the gap. The CDR3 is 15 amino acids. Germline V lookup: CDR1 SEHNR, CDR2 FQNEAQ (reference sequence). The CDR3 DNA reads as TGTGCCAGCAGCTCGGACAGCAAAGACTACAATGAGCAGTTCTTC. This gives the protein CASSSDSKDYNEQFF.

This clonotype has a count of ten or more. The chain joins TRBV4-1 to TRBJ2-7; possible D gene TRBD1, 5 bases. With 0 bases removed from V and 1 base from J, the gap between germline ends came to 10 bases. The CDR3 has 15 amino acids. In germline, CDR1 is MGHRA, CDR2 YSYEKL. The CDR3 loop is CASSQDDSSSYEQYF. In DNA, the CDR3 is TGCGCCAGCAGCCAAGATGACAGTTCTTCCTACGAGCAGTACTTC.

This clonotype has a count of ten or more. The rearrangement uses TRBV30 and TRBJ2-7; D uncertain. Trimming took 5 bases from V and 6 from J, leaving 14 bases between them. The CDR3 consists of 12 residues. Germline V gene lookup returns CDR1 GTSNPN and CDR2 SVGIG (reference sequence). CDR3 DNA sequence: TGTGCCTGGGGGGTCGCCGCTGTCGAGCAGTACTTC. Protein sequence: CAWGVAAVEQYF.

On this clonotype: This CDR3 is missing its conserved last phenylalanine or tryptophan, likely due to a read error. The limits of the CDR3 on the DNA are not certain, so only TCRdb's listed CDR3 is given. The chain combines TRBV27 with TRBJ2-5; no check of the table's D call, TRBD1, against the DNA was made. Germline loops: CDR1 MNHEY, CDR2 SMNVEV (reference sequence). The CDR3 numbers 11 amino acids, ends counted. This CDR3 reads CASSPRTGGPL.

The sample holds a few counts of this clonotype. V gene TRBV30 combines with J gene TRBJ2-6; the D is unclear. V was cut by 2 bases and J by 4 bases, with 9 bases left in between. CDR3 length: 14 amino acids. CDR1 is GTSNPN and CDR2 is SVGIG in the germline V gene (reference sequence). The CDR3 DNA is TGTGCCTGGAGTCTAGGCACCGGGGCCAACGTCCTGACTTTC. Its protein is CAWSLGTGANVLTF.

This clonotype appeared a few times. The rearrangement uses TRBV29-1 and TRBJ2-1; 12 bases agree with TRBD1. CDR3 length: 13 amino acids. CDR1 SQVTM and CDR2 ANQGSEA come from the germline V gene. V dropped 7 bases and J dropped 6; count of bases not matched to a gene: 4. The CDR3 DNA reads TGCAGCGCCGGGACAGGGGGCTTCAATGAGCAGTTCTTC. It yields the protein CSAGTGGFNEQFF.

This clonotype came up a few times. The chain recombines TRBV7-8 with TRBJ1-5; D possibly corresponds to TRBD1 (6 bases). The CDR3 is 18 residues long. The V gene's germline CDR1 is SGHVS and CDR2 FQNEAQ. V gave up 5 bases and J gave up 0 bases, with 20 bases separating them. The CDR3 DNA reads TGTGCCAGCAGCCATTTATCTACAGGGCGGAATAGCAATCAGCCCCAGCATTTT. Its translation is CASSHLSTGRNSNQPQHF.

J is TRBJ2-7 and V is TRBV6-1, with a weak D call TRBD1 (6 bases). The CDR3 is 13 residues long. Trimming cost V 7 bases and J 2 bases, with 12 bases left between them. In germline, CDR1 is MNHNS, CDR2 SASEGT. As DNA, the CDR3 is TGTGCCAGCACAGGGGAGCCTACCTACGAGCAGTACTTC. Translation gives CASTGEPTYEQYF.

V usage is TRBV5-1 and J usage is TRBJ1-5; TRBD1 agrees at 8 bases. The CDR3 extends over 16 amino acids. Germline V gives CDR1 SGHRS, CDR2 YFSETQ. Germline trimming cut 0 bases from V and 6 bases from J; bases unmatched to any gene: 8. CDR3 region: CASSLAGQGGGQPQHF. The CDR3 DNA is TGCGCCAGCAGCTTGGCTGGACAGGGTGGGGGTCAGCCCCAGCATTTT.

This clonotype was observed a few times. The chain carries TRBV5-1 and TRBJ2-7; perhaps TRBD2 as D (6 bases). Germline loops: CDR1 SGHRS, CDR2 YFSETQ. The CDR3 totals 15 residues. V was shortened by 5 bases and J by 0 bases, with 15 bases between the two germline ends. CDR3 region: CASRDTGDVSYEQYF. In nucleotides, the CDR3 is TGCGCCAGCAGGGATACGGGAGATGTCTCCTACGAGCAGTACTTC.

This clonotype was seen ten or more times. The chain is built from TRBV19 and TRBJ1-5; no reliable D call. The CDR3 has 16 amino acids. Germline V CDR1 and CDR2: LNHDA, SQIVND (reference sequence). Between the trimmed V and J ends, which lost 4 bases and 2 bases, there was a span of 15 bases. The DNA of the CDR3 is TGTGCCAGTAGTACCGCCTTTGGCAGCGGCAATCAGCCCCAGCATTTT. This codes for CASSTAFGSGNQPQHF.

The chain employs TRBV7-9 and TRBJ2-7, with D possibly being TRBD2 (5 bases). The CDR3 runs 12 residues. Germline V gene sequence: CDR1 SEHNR, CDR2 FQNEAQ (reference sequence). Trimming removed 6 bases from V and 2 bases from J, with 8 bases in between. CDR3 sequence reads: CASSSEAYEQYF. The CDR3 DNA sequence: TGTGCCAGCAGTAGCGAAGCCTACGAGCAGTACTTC.

The chain combines TRBV3-2 with TRBJ1-2; TRBD1 is the table's D call, not checked against the DNA. TRBV3-2 is a documented pseudogene. The CDR3 extends over 14 amino acids. CDR3 sequence (DNA): TGTGCCAGCAGCCCACTCCCCCCGGACATCCGCGGCACCTTC. It translates to CASSPLPPDIRGTF.